The 10 T cell receptor beta chains given below trace back to one sample, sequenced in a study of beta chain features in type 1 diabetes. Every bit of the isolated RNA underwent reverse transcription, so sequencing read expressed TCRB transcripts. The protocol was immunoSEQ multiplex PCR, while the TCRdb copy is restricted to in-frame clones and leaves out a portion. The top ten hold 0.022% of the sample, which has about 700,000 clones, under 15% seen once. Study results and caveats: Researchers report that Type 1 diabetes patients had moderately but significantly shorter TCRB CDR3s across all four CD4+ subsets.

Antigen specificity for these receptors is unknown. Sequencing was performed on naive CD4+ T cells from blood. All receptors come from a man between 18 and 29 years old with type 1 diabetes.

The V call is TRBV27, the J call TRBJ1-3; D is ambiguous. CDR1 is MNHEY, CDR2 SMNVEV, per germline (reference sequence). There are 13 residues in the CDR3. V lost 6 bases and J lost 1, with 7 bases in between. CDR3 bases: TGTGCCAGCAGGCCTCTTTCTGGAAACACCATATATTTT. Translated: CASRPLSGNTIYF.

This clone came up a few times. J is TRBJ2-1 and V is TRBV29-1, with no clear D. CDR1 and CDR2 from the germline V gene are SQVTM and ANQGSEA. V was trimmed by 6 bases and J by 7 bases, leaving 10 bases between them. The CDR3 is 11 residues long. The CDR3 DNA follows: TGCAGCGTCTACTACGGGAATGAGCAGTTCTTC. Its translation: CSVYYGNEQFF.

The genes are TRBV5-1 and TRBJ2-1, with 8 bases lining up with TRBD1. Per the germline V gene, CDR1 is SGHRS and CDR2 is YFSETQ. Unmatched junction bases numbered 5, after V lost 6 bases and J lost 6 bases. The CDR3 totals 13 residues. This CDR3 reads CASKIQGGNEQFF. The DNA for the CDR3 is TGCGCCAGCAAGATACAGGGGGGCAATGAGCAGTTCTTC.

This clone was found a few times. This rearrangement joins TRBV7-9 to TRBJ1-2, with TRBD1 matching 7 bases. The germline V gene encodes CDR1 SEHNR and CDR2 FQNEAQ (reference sequence). V was clipped by 2 bases and J by 1 base; unmatched bases: 10. The CDR3 sequence is 17 residues long. The chain's CDR3 is CASSLRPGQPLNYGYTF. In nucleotides, the CDR3 is TGTGCCAGCAGCTTACGCCCGGGACAGCCTCTTAACTATGGCTACACCTTC.

This clone has only a few counts. The CDR3 DNA reads as TGTGCCAGCAGCCAGTCGCTAGCCGGGGAGCTGTTTTTT. Protein product: CASSQSLAGELFF. This chain connects TRBV14 to TRBJ2-2; unclear D gene. V was trimmed by 3 bases and J by 6 bases, leaving 8 bases between them. The CDR3 totals 13 residues. The germline V gene has CDR1 SGHDN and CDR2 FVKESK.

This clone was seen only a few times. CDR3 loop: CASPSIGVVAKNIQYF. The CDR3 DNA follows: TGTGCCAGCCCCTCTATCGGGGTTGTGGCCAAAAACATTCAGTACTTC. The chain employs TRBV21-1 and TRBJ2-4; the D call in the table, TRBD2, was not verified against the DNA. TRBV21-1 is a pseudogene segment. CDR3 length: 16 residues.

This clone was seen only a few times. V gene TRBV7-8 combines with J gene TRBJ2-2; tentative D call: TRBD2 (5 bases). Germline V gene data show CDR1 as SGHVS and CDR2 as FQNEAQ. The CDR3 is made up of 14 amino acids. V lost 5 bases and J 4 bases, leaving 11 bases between the germline ends. In DNA, the CDR3 is TGTGCCAGCAGCCCAGCGGCCACCACCGGGGAGCTGTTTTTT. This translates into CASSPAATTGELFF.

There are a few counts of this clone. The chain has TRBV28 and TRBJ2-6; D not certain. This CDR3 contains 15 residues. The germline V gene has CDR1 MDHEN and CDR2 SYDVKM. V gave up 5 bases and J gave up 4 bases, with 12 bases separating them. The CDR3 region is CASSLFGSGANVLTF. The CDR3 coding sequence is TGTGCCAGCAGTCTCTTTGGGTCCGGGGCCAACGTCCTGACTTTC.

This clone has more than one count but fewer than ten. This CDR3 reads CASSDGTRPLGEQYF. CDR3 nucleotide sequence: TGTGCCAGCAGCGACGGGACCAGACCATTAGGCGAGCAGTACTTC. The chain has TRBV9 and TRBJ2-7; D assignment may be TRBD1 or TRBD2 (5 bases each). In germline, CDR1 is SGDLS, CDR2 YYNGEE. V lost 3 bases and J 6 bases, leaving 19 bases between the germline ends. The CDR3 spans 15 residues.

This clone was counted between two and nine times. This chain links TRBV7-2 with TRBJ2-5; 11 bases are a match to TRBD2. Germline CDR1 SGHTA, CDR2 FQGNSA. The V gene end was trimmed by 5 bases and the J gene end by 7 bases; junction bases not matched to a gene: 9. The CDR3 totals 15 residues. DNA for the CDR3: TGTGCCAGCAGCAGCCGACTAGCGGGGAGGGGGACCCAGTACTTC. Residues: CASSSRLAGRGTQYF.